This T cell receptor beta chain was retrieved from a study of blood T cell repertoires in COVID-19. Study processing details: For nucleated cells, counts were estimated from reference gene primer amplification. Some clones are missing from TCRdb's copy, which holds only in-frame ones; the method was immunoSEQ multiplex PCR. V and J calls and clone size are as listed in that table; D and trimming were resolved from the DNA. This table has about 66,000 clones, about four fifths appearing once. The sequenced sample was peripheral blood. This TCR derives from a human donor in a cohort sampled during active COVID-19.

Here the CDR3 reads CASSGLDRDNEKLFF. The CDR3 nucleotides read TGTGCCAGCAGTGGCCTCGACAGGGATAACGAAAAACTGTTTTTT. The chain employs TRBV6-4 and TRBJ1-4; 7 bases align to TRBD1. V dropped 4 bases and J dropped 8; count of bases not matched to a gene: 10. The CDR3 has 15 amino acids. Germline CDR1 is MRHNA and CDR2 is SNTAGT.